The 3 T cell receptor beta chains in this list originate from one sample, sequenced in a study of cytomegalovirus exposure and HLA in healthy donors. Primers included in the PCR were 60 Vbeta and 13 Jbeta primers. The protocol was immunoSEQ multiplex PCR, while the TCRdb copy is restricted to in-frame clones and leaves out a portion. The sample yields under 85,000 clones, 68% seen once. The source material was PBMCs. The receptors come from a man aged 40-55 years in good health and CMV-seropositive.

The rearrangement joins TRBV11-3 to TRBJ2-1, with TRBD2 matching 7 bases. With V trimmed by 3 bases and J by 8 bases, 13 bases remained unmatched. Germline CDR1 is SGHNT and CDR2 is YENEEA. The CDR3 contains 16 residues. Here the CDR3 DNA reads TGTGCCAGCAGCTTCGGGGCGGGAGTTAGGTTGGATGAGCAGTTCTTC. Amino acid sequence: CASSFGAGVRLDEQFF.

J is TRBJ1-3 and V is TRBV21-1; no DNA check was done on the table's D call, TRBD1. TRBV21-1 is a documented pseudogene. The length of the CDR3 is 19 residues. CDR3 sequence (DNA): TGTGCCAGCAGCCCGCAGGAGGTCAGGGGGACATTCCCTGGAAACACCATATATTTT. Amino acids: CASSPQEVRGTFPGNTIYF.

This clone was seen a handful of times. The chain has TRBV2 and TRBJ2-1; TRBD2 matches 8 bases. The CDR3 loop spans 15 amino acids. Germline lookup yields CDR1 SNHLY and CDR2 FYNNEI. With V trimmed by 5 bases and J by 2 bases, 5 bases remained unmatched. CDR3 sequence (DNA): TGTGCCAGCAGTCGTAGCGGGGACACCTACAATGAGCAGTTCTTC. Its translation: CASSRSGDTYNEQFF.